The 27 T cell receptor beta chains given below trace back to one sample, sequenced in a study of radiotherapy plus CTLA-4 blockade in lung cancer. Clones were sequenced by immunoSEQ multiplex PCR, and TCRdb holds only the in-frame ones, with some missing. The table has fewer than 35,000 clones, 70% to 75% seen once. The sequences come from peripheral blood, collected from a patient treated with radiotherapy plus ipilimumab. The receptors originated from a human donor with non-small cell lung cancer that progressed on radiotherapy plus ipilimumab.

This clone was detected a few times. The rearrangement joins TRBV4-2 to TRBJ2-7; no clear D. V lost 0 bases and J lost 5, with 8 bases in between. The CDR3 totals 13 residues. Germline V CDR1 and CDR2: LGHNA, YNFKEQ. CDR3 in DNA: TGTGCCAGCAGCCAAGATGGCCCGGACGAGCAGTACTTC. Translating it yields CASSQDGPDEQYF.

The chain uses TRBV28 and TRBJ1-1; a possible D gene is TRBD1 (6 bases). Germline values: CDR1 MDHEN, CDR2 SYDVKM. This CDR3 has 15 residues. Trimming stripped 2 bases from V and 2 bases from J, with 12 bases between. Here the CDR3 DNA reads TGTGCCAGCAGTTTACGGACAGAGGGTAACACTGAAGCTTTCTTT. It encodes CASSLRTEGNTEAFF.

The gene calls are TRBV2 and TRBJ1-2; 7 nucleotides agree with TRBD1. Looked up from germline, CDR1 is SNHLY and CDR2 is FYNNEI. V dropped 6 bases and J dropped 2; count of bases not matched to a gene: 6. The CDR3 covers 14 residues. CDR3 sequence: CASSGQDTNYGYTF. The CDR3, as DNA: TGTGCCAGCAGCGGACAGGATACAAACTATGGCTACACCTTC.

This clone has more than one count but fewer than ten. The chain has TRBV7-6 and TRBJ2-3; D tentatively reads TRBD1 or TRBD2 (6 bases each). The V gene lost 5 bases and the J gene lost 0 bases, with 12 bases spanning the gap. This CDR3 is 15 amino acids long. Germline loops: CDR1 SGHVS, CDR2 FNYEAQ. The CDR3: CASSLEGGSTDTQYF. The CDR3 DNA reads TGTGCCAGCAGCCTTGAGGGGGGCAGCACAGATACGCAGTATTTT.

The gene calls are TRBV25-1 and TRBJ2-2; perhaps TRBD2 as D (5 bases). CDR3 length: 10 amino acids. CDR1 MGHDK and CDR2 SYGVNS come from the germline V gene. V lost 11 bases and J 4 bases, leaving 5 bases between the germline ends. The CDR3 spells CAAGTGELFF. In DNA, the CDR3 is TGTGCCGCGGGCACCGGGGAGCTGTTTTTT.

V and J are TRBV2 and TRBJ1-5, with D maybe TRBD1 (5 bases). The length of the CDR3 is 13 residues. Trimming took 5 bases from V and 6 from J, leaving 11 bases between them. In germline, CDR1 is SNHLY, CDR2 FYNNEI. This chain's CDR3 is CASSFQGGQPQHF. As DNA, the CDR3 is TGTGCCAGCAGTTTTCAGGGTGGTCAGCCCCAGCATTTT.

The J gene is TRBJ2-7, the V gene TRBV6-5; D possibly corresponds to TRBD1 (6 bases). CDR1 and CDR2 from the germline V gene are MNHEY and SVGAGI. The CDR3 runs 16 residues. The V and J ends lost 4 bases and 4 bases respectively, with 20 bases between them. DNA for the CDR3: TGTGCCAGCAGTTTATCCCCCCCGGACAGCTATTACGAGCAGTACTTC. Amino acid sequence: CASSLSPPDSYYEQYF.

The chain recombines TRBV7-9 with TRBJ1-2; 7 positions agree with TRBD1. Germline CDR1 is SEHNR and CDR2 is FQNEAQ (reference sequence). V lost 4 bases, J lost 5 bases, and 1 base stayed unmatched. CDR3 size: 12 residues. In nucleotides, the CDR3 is TGTGCCAGCAGCTGGGACAGTTATGGCTACACCTTC. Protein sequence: CASSWDSYGYTF.

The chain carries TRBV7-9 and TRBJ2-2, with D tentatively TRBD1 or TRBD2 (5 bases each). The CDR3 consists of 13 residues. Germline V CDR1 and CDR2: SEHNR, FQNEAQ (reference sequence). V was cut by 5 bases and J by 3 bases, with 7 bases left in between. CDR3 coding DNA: TGTGCCAGCAGCCTGGGGGACACCGGGGAGCTGTTTTTT. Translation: CASSLGDTGELFF.

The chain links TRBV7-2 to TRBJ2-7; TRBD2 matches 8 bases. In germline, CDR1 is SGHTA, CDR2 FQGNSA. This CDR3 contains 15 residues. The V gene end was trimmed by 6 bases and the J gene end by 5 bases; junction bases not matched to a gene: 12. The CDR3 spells CASRLGGLDSDEQYF. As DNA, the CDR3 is TGTGCCAGCAGACTGGGGGGACTAGACAGTGACGAGCAGTACTTC.

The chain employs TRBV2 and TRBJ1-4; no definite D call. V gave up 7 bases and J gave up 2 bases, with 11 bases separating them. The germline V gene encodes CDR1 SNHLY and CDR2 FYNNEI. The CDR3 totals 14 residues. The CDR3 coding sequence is TGTGCCAGCAACTTTTTAGGGACTAATGAAAAACTGTTTTTT. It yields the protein CASNFLGTNEKLFF.

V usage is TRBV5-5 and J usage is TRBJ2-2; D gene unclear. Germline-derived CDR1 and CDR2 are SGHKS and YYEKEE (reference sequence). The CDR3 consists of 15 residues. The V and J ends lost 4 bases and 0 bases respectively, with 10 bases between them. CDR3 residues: CASSPERTNTGELFF. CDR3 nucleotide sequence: TGTGCCAGCAGCCCGGAGAGGACGAACACCGGGGAGCTGTTTTTT.

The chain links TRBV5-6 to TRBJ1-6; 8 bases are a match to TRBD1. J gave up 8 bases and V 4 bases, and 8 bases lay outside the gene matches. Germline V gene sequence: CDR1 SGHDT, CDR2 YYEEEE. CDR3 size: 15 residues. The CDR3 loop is CASSPSDREYSPLHF. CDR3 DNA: TGTGCCAGCAGCCCTTCGGACAGGGAATATTCACCCCTCCACTTT.

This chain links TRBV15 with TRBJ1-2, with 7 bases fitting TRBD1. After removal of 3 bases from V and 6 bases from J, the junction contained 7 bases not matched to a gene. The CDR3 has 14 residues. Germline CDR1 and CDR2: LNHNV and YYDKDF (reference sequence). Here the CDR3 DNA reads TGTGCCACCAGCAGCTCGCGACAGGGACATGGCTACACCTTC. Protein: CATSSSRQGHGYTF.

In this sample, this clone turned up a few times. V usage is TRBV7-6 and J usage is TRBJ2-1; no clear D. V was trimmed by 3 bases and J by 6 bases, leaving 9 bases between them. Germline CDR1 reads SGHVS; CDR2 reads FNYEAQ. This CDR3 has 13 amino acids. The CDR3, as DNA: TGTGCCAGCAGCTTTCCCCCGCCCAATGAGCAGTTCTTC. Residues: CASSFPPPNEQFF.

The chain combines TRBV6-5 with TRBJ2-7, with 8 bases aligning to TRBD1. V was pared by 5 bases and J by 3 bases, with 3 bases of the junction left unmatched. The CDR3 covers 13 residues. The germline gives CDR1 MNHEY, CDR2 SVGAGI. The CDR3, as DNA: TGTGCCAGCAGTGGGGGACAGGTCTACGAGCAGTACTTC. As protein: CASSGGQVYEQYF.

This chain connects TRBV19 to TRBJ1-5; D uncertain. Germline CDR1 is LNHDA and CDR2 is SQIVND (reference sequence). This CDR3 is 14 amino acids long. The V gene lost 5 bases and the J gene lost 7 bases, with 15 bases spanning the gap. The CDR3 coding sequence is TGTGCCAGTAGTGTGACGGGTCCCAGGCAGCCCCAGCATTTT. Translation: CASSVTGPRQPQHF.

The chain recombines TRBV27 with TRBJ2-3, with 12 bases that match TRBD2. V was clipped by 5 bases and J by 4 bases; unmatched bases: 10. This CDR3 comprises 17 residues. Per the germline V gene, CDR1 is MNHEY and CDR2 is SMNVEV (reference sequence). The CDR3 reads CASSPLRLAGVSDTQYF. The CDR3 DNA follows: TGTGCCAGCAGTCCCCTGAGACTAGCGGGAGTGTCAGATACGCAGTATTTT.

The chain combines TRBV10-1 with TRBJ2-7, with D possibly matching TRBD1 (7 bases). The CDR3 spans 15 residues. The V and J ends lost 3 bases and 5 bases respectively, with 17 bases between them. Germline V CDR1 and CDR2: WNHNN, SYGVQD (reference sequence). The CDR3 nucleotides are TGCGCCAGCAGTGATGGGAACAGGGGAGGCGACGAGCAGTACTTC. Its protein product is CASSDGNRGGDEQYF.

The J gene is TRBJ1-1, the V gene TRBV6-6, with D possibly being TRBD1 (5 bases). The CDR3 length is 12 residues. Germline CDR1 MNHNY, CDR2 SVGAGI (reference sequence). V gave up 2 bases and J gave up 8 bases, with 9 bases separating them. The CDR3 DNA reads TGTGCCAGCAGTTACCAACAGGCCGAAGCTTTCTTT. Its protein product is CASSYQQAEAFF.

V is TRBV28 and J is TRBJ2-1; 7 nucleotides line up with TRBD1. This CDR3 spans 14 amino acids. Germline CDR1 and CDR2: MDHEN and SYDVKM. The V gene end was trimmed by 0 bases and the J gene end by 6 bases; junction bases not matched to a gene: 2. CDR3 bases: TGTGCCAGCAGTTTATGGACAGGGACCAATGAGCAGTTCTTC. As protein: CASSLWTGTNEQFF.

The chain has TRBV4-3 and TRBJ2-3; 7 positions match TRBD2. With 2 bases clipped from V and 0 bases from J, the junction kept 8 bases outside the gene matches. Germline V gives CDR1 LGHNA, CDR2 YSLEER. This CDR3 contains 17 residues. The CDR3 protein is CASSQMAGVPSTDTQYF. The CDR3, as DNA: TGCGCCAGCAGCCAAATGGCGGGAGTCCCCAGCACAGATACGCAGTATTTT.

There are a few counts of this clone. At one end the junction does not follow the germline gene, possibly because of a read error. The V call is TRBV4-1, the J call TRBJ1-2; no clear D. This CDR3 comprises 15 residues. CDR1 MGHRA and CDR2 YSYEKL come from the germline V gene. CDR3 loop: CASSQDPQEVYGYTF. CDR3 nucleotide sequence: TGTGCCAGCAGCCAAGATCCCCAGGAAGTCTATGGCTACACCTTC.

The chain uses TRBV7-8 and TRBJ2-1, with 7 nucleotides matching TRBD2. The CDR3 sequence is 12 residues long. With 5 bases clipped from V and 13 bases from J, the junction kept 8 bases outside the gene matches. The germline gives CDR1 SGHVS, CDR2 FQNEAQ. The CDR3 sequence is CASSAWGGEQFF. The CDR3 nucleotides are TGTGCCAGCAGCGCTTGGGGGGGTGAACAGTTCTTC. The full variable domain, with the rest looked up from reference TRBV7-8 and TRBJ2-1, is GAGVSQSPRYKVAKRGQDVALRCDPISGHVSLFWYQQALGQGPEFLTYFQNEAQLDKSGLPSDRFFAERPEGSVSTLKIQRTQQEDSAVYLCASSAWGGEQFFGPGTRLTVL.

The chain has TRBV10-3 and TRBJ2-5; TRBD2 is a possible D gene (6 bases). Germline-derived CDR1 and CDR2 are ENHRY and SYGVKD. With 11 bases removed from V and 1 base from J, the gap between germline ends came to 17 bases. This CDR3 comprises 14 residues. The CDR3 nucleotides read TGTGCCGCCCTCGACCCGGGAGCCCAAGAGACCCAGTACTTC. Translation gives CAALDPGAQETQYF.

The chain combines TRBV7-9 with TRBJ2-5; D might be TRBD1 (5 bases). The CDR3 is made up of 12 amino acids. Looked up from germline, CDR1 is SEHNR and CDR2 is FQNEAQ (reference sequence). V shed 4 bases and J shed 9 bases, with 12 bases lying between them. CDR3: CASSSPLGAQYF. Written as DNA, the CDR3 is TGTGCCAGCAGCTCGCCGCTAGGGGCCCAGTACTTC.

CDR3 sequence reads: CADRTADYGYTF. As DNA, the CDR3 is TGTGCTGATCGGACGGCTGACTATGGCTACACCTTC. V and J are TRBV30 and TRBJ1-2; unclear D gene. The germline V gene encodes CDR1 GTSNPN and CDR2 SVGIG (reference sequence). The CDR3 is 12 residues long.